This entry lists 2 T cell receptor beta chains sequenced from one sample in a study of blood T cell repertoires in COVID-19. Generated by immunoSEQ multiplex PCR, the TCRdb table keeps only in-frame clones and is missing some. The table has approximately 460,000 clones, nearly 90% seen once. The sample was peripheral blood. All receptors derive from a man between 18 and 29 years old with COVID-19, enrolled during active disease.

This sequence joins TRBV4-1 and TRBJ2-1, with a possible D match to TRBD2 (6 bases). This CDR3 is built from 14 residues. Trimming took off 4 bases at V and 4 bases at J, with 11 bases between the two ends. Germline CDR1 reads MGHRA; CDR2 reads YSYEKL. DNA for the CDR3: TGCGCCAGCAGCCCATGGGGAGGATACAATGAGCAGTTCTTC. It is translated as CASSPWGGYNEQFF.

This chain links TRBV29-1 with TRBJ2-1; a possible D gene is TRBD2 (5 bases). Trimming stripped 7 bases from V and 4 bases from J, with 11 bases between. The CDR3 is 12 amino acids. Germline assignment: CDR1 SQVTM and CDR2 ANQGSEA. In nucleotides, the CDR3 is TGCAGCGCTGGGAGTTCTTACAATGAGCAGTTCTTC. It translates to CSAGSSYNEQFF.